A selection of T cell receptor beta chains follows, all from one sample in a study of CXCR3-negative and CXCR3-positive naive CD8 T cells. TCRdb reprocessed the 5' RACE reads, with one entry per CDR3 protein and no DNA. The repertoire table contains about 23,000 distinct CDR3 sequences. Specimen: memory CD8+ T cells from blood. These receptors came from a human donor in good health. Some clones in this sample may be carry-over from other donors' samples. Each CDR3 is given with its conserved first and last residue. The order of the fields is V gene, clone size, J gene, CDR3 protein. Clone size is shown for a subset of rows, as once, few, many or a class of expanded clone.

TRBV20-1,NA,TRBJ2-1,CSARFPSGYNEQFF
TRBV29-1,NA,TRBJ2-1,CSVGPTRDNEQFF
TRBV5-6,NA,TRBJ1-1,CASSSRDRGSLTEAFF
TRBV20-1,NA,TRBJ2-1,CSATPLSHEQFF
TRBV9,NA,TRBJ2-6,CASSVKREPVGANVLTF
TRBV7-8,medium-sized,TRBJ2-2,CASSLPYTGELFF
TRBV7-2,NA,TRBJ2-2,CASSFRQGGTGELFF
TRBV7-3,NA,TRBJ2-7,CASSQNQPGHPGLEQYF
TRBV29-1,NA,TRBJ1-3,CSVEDWGRGGNTIYF
TRBV29-1,NA,TRBJ2-3,CSVEERGADTQYF
TRBV19,NA,TRBJ2-1,CASSIDRATGKYNEQFF
TRBV20-1,medium-sized,TRBJ2-1,CSARDLDGSSYNEQFF
TRBV13,NA,TRBJ2-7,CASSQSSYEQYF
TRBV28,NA,TRBJ2-3,CASSITTPGTQYF
TRBV4-1,NA,TRBJ2-2,CASSQAAGGRAGELFF
TRBV20-1,NA,TRBJ2-1,CSARVPEVEQFF
TRBV20-1,NA,TRBJ2-3,CSARGDDHWRGATQYF
TRBV28,NA,TRBJ2-7,CASSLFGRGSEQYF
TRBV29-1,NA,TRBJ2-7,CSVRTSGTYEQYF
TRBV29-1,NA,TRBJ1-5,CSVEDRGGHRSNQPQHF
TRBV6-4,NA,TRBJ2-1,CASSKSAGNEQFF
TRBV27,NA,TRBJ1-1,CASSSNGWGNTEAFF
TRBV5-1,medium-sized,TRBJ1-1,CASSWGTGSTDEAFF
TRBV7-6,NA,TRBJ2-2,CASSSSTWGTGELFF
TRBV4-3,NA,TRBJ2-7,CASSQDTGTGTYEQYF
TRBV2,NA,TRBJ2-7,CASTIGDSSYEQYF
TRBV10-2,NA,TRBJ2-2,CASSRSTGELFF
TRBV7-2,NA,TRBJ2-7,CASSWGLAGTPYPEQYF
TRBV14,NA,TRBJ2-7,CASSQGTGAHEQYF
TRBV14,NA,TRBJ1-2,CASSQLQGDGYTF
TRBV7-6,NA,TRBJ2-7,CASSSRFYEQYF
TRBV20-1,NA,TRBJ2-1,CSARDPPRAAYNEQFF
TRBV12-3/TRBV12-4,NA,TRBJ2-7,CASSSTGREQYF
TRBV27,NA,TRBJ2-1,CASKPRTFYNEQFF
TRBV29-1,NA,TRBJ2-3,CSVKENGSTDTQYF
TRBV24-1,NA,TRBJ2-1,CATSVARGDEQFF
TRBV20-1,NA,TRBJ1-2,CSARDSRQGNYGYTF
TRBV28,NA,TRBJ1-3,CASSSSGLVSGNTIYF
TRBV5-1,NA,TRBJ1-5,CASSYSFLRDRSVNIPDQPQHF
TRBV7-2,NA,TRBJ2-6,CASSLVAGTGANVLTF
TRBV6-2/TRBV6-3,NA,TRBJ1-1,CASSYGEHTEAFF
TRBV19,NA,TRBJ2-1,CASSMGLAGYNEQFF